These 9 T cell receptor beta chains were all obtained from the same sample, sequenced in a study of T cells in women clearing cervical HPV infection. Measured with immunoSEQ multiplex PCR; TCRdb has only the in-frame clones, and not every one. This sample's table reports approximately 35,000 clones. The sequenced sample consisted of blood buffy coat. These receptors all come from a woman aged 18-69 years with a cervical HPV16 infection that either progressed to CIN3+ or cleared (not recorded which).

On this clone itself: The CDR3 end lies 3 residues beyond the end of the read and is filled in from the germline J gene. The rearrangement joins TRBV19 to TRBJ2-1; 12 bases are shared with TRBD1. The length of the CDR3 is 16 residues. Germline trimming cut 6 bases from V and 9 bases from J; bases unmatched to any gene: 12. Germline loops: CDR1 LNHDA, CDR2 SQIVND (reference sequence). The CDR3 region is CASSTLRDRGRSEQFF. CDR3 bases read: TGTGCCAGTAGCACCCTCAGGGACAGGGGGCGGAGTGAG.

As to this clone: The CDR3 end lies 3 residues beyond the end of the read and is filled in from the germline J gene. The gene calls are TRBV7-9 and TRBJ1-2, with 10 bases matching TRBD1. The CDR3 contains 15 residues. The V and J ends lost 1 base and 5 bases, in that order; junction bases with no gene match: 4. Germline V gene sequence: CDR1 SEHNR, CDR2 FQNEAQ (reference sequence). CDR3 bases read: TGTGCCAGCAGCTTAGGACAGGGGGCGCAATATGGC. Translation gives CASSLGQGAQYG. The full CDR3 sequence reads CASSLGQGAQYGYTF.

For this clone: From the germline J gene comes the end of the CDR3, since the read stops 3 residues before it. The rearrangement links TRBV7-9 to TRBJ1-2; 7 positions agree with TRBD1. The J segment lost 6 bases and the V segment lost 3 bases, leaving 7 bases of the junction unmatched. Germline CDR1 reads SEHNR; CDR2 reads FQNEAQ (reference sequence). CDR3 length: 14 residues. CDR3 loop: CASSFIDRVNGYTF. CDR3 DNA, as far as it was read: TGTGCCAGCAGCTTTATAGACAGGGTCAATGGC.

As regards this clone: The read stops 3 residues short of the end of the CDR3; the missing end is completed from the germline J gene. The chain joins TRBV29-1 to TRBJ2-2, with D possibly TRBD1 on 5 matching bases. There are 12 residues in the CDR3. Germline V CDR1 and CDR2: SQVTM, ANQGSEA. CDR3 residues: CSVAREDEKLFF. The CDR3 bases that were read are TGCAGCGTTGCCAGGGAAGATGAAAAG.

On this clone itself: The CDR3 is cut off 3 residues early in the read; its end comes from the germline J gene. V gene TRBV13 combines with J gene TRBJ2-3; 14 nucleotides line up with TRBD2. Germline lookup yields CDR1 PRHDT and CDR2 FYEKMQ (reference sequence). With V trimmed by 3 bases and J by 2 bases, 4 bases remained unmatched. The CDR3 is 17 amino acids. This chain's CDR3 is CASSFRLAGGFTDTQYF. The part of the CDR3 DNA that was read is TGTGCCAGCAGCTTCCGACTAGCGGGAGGGTTCACAGATACG.

A note on this clone: The read ends 3 residues shy of where the CDR3 ends; the end is completed using the germline J gene. J is TRBJ2-1 and V is TRBV13, with 8 positions matching TRBD2. V lost 5 bases to trimming and J lost 0 bases; unmatched junction nucleotides: 12. In germline, CDR1 is PRHDT, CDR2 FYEKMQ (reference sequence). The CDR3 is made up of 18 amino acids. The CDR3: CASSIFSGTSSSYNEQFF. CDR3 DNA (partial): TGTGCCAGCAGCATCTTTAGCGGGACAAGTAGCTCCTACAATGAG.

As to this clone: The read ends 3 residues before the CDR3 terminus; that terminus is restored from the germline J gene. This chain connects TRBV11-2 to TRBJ1-5; the D is unclear. Germline V gives CDR1 SGHAT, CDR2 FQNNGV. The CDR3 covers 14 residues. V lost 7 bases, J lost 2 bases, and 12 bases lay in between. CDR3 DNA (partial): TGTGCCAGCAATGAGCAAAGCGGCAATCAGCCC. Protein: CASNEQSGNQP. From start to end, the CDR3 is CASNEQSGNQPQHF. Using reference TRBV11-2 and TRBJ1-5 for the parts outside the CDR3, the full variable domain is EAGVAQSPRYKIIEKRQSVAFWCNPISGHATLYWYQQILGQGPKLLIQFQNNGVVDDSQLPKDRFSAERLKGVDSTLKIQPAKLEDSAVYLCASNEQSGNQPQHFGDGTRLSIL.

As concerns this clone: The missing CDR3 end, 3 residues past where the read stops, is filled in from the germline J gene. The rearrangement uses TRBV10-2 and TRBJ1-1; D is ambiguous. The CDR3 loop spans 12 amino acids. The germline CDR1 and CDR2 sequences are WSHSY and SAAADI. The CDR3 reads CASSERTSEAFF. The sequenced part of the CDR3 DNA is TGCGCCAGCAGTGAGAGGACTTCGGAA.

Of note for this clone: The read finishes 3 residues shy of the CDR3 end, and the germline J gene is used to complete it. This chain joins TRBV2 and TRBJ2-7; maybe TRBD2 (5 bases). The germline gives CDR1 SNHLY, CDR2 FYNNEI. The CDR3 consists of 13 residues. The germline V and J ends were trimmed by 6 bases and 3 bases, with 12 bases remaining between them. The covered CDR3 bases are TGTGCCAGCAGGATAAGTGACTACTACGAG. Translating it yields CASRISDYYE. The CDR3 reads in full as CASRISDYYEQYF. The whole variable domain, remainder taken from reference TRBV2 and TRBJ2-7, is EPEVTQTPSHQVTQMGQEVILRCVPISNHLYFYWYRQILGQKVEFLVSFYNNEISEKSEIFDDQFSVERPDGSNFTLKIRSTKLEDSAMYFCASRISDYYEQYFGPGTRLTVT.